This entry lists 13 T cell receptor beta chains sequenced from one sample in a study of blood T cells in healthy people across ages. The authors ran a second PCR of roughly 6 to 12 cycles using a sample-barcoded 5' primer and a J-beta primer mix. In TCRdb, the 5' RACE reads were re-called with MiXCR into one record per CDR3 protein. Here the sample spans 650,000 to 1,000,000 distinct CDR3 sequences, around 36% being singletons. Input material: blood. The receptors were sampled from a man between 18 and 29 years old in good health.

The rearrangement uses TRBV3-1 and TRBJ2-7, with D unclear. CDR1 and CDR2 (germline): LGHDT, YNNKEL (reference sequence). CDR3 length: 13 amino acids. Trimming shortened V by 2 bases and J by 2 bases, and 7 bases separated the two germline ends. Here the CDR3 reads CASSQIRTYEQYF. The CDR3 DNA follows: TGTGCCAGCAGCCAAATCCGTACCTACGAGCAGTACTTC.

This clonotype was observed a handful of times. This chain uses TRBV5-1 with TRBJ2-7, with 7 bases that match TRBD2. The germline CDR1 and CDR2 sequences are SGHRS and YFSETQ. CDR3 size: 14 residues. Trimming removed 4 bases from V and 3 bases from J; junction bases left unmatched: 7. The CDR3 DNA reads TGCGCCAGCAGCGGGAGGGACGGGAACTACGAGCAGTACTTC. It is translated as CASSGRDGNYEQYF.

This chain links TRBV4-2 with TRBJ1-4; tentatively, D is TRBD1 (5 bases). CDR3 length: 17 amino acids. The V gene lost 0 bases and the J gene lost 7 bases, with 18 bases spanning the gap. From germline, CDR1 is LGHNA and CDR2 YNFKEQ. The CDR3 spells CASSQDSFRGGVEKLFF. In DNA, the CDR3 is TGTGCCAGCAGCCAAGACTCTTTCCGGGGGGGAGTTGAAAAACTGTTTTTT.

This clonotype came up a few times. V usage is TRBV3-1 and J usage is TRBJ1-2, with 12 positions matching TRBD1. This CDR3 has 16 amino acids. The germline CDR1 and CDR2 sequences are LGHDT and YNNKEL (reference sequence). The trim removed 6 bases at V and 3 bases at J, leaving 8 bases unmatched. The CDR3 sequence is CASSRGTGGFDYGYTF. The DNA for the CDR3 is TGTGCCAGCAGTCGAGGGACAGGGGGCTTTGACTATGGCTACACCTTC.

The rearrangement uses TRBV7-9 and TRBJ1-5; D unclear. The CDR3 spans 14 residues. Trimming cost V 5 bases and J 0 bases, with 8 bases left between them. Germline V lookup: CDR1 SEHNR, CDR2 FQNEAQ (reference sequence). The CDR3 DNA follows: TGTGCCAGCAGCCAAGTCCATAGCAATCAGCCCCAGCATTTT. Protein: CASSQVHSNQPQHF.

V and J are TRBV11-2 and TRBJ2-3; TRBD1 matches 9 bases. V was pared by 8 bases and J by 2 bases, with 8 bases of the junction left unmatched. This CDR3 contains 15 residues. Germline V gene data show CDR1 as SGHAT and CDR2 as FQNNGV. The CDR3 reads CASGSGQGNTDTQYF. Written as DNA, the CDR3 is TGTGCCAGCGGGTCTGGACAGGGGAACACAGATACGCAGTATTTT.

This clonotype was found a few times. The CDR3 is CASSDYDRGNEKLFF. CDR3 bases: TGTGCCAGCAGTGACTACGACAGGGGGAATGAAAAACTGTTTTTT. The V call is TRBV25-1, the J call TRBJ1-4; 9 bases align to TRBD1. Germline V gives CDR1 MGHDK, CDR2 SYGVNS. The CDR3 is made up of 15 amino acids. Trimming cost V 3 bases and J 5 bases; bases outside gene matches: 4.

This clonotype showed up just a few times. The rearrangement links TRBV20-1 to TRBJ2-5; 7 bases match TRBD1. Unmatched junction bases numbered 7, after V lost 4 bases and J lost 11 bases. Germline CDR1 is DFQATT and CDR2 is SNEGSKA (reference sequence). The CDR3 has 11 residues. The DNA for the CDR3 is TGCAGTGCTATGACAGGGAATGAGCAGTACTTC. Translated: CSAMTGNEQYF.

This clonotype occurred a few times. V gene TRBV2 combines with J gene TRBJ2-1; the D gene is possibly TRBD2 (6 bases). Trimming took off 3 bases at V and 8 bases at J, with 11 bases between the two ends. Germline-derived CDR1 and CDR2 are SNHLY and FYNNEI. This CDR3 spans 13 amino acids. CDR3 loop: CASSDGTSDEQFF. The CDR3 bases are TGTGCCAGCAGTGATGGGACTTCCGATGAGCAGTTCTTC.

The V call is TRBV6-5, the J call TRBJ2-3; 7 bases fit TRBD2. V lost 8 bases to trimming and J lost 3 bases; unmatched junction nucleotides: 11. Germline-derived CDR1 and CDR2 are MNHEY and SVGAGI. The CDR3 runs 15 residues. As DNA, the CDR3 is TGTGCCAGCGGTCGGGCGGGGGATGATACAGATACGCAGTATTTT. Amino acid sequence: CASGRAGDDTDTQYF.

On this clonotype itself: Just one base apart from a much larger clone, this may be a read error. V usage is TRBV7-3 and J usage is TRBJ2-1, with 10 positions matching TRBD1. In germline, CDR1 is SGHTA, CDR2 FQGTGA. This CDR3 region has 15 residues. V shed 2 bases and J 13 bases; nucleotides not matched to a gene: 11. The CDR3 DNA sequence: TGTGCCAGCAGCTTATCCGGGACAGGGGTAGAGACCCAGTTCTTC. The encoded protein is CASSLSGTGVETQFF.

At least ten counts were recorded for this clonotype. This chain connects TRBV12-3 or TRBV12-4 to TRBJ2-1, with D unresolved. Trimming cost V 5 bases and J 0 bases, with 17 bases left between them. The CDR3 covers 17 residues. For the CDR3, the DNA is TGTGCCAGCAGTCTAACCTCCTTAGCTAGCTCCTACAATGAGCAGTTCTTC. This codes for CASSLTSLASSYNEQFF.

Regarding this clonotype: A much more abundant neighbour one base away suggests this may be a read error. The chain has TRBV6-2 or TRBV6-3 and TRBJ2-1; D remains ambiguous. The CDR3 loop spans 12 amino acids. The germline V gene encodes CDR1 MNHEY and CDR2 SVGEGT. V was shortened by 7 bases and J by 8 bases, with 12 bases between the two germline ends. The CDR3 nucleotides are TGTGCCAGCATTGCCCTCTGGGATGAGCAGTTCTTC. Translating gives CASIALWDEQFF.